Listed here are 13 T cell receptor beta chains from one sample, sequenced in a study of T cell responses to AZD1222 COVID-19 vaccine. TCRdb's copy holds only in-frame clones and misses some; the assay was immunoSEQ multiplex PCR. The data hold 110,000 to 150,000 clones, with approximately 91% observed a single time. Material: peripheral blood, obtained 28 days after the second AZD1222 dose. These receptors all stem from an adult who received the AZD1222 COVID-19 vaccine.

The chain employs TRBV28 and TRBJ1-5, with D uncertain. The CDR3 contains 16 residues. The V gene's germline CDR1 is MDHEN and CDR2 SYDVKM. V lost 6 bases and J lost 0, with 15 bases in between. CDR3 sequence (DNA): TGTGCCAGCAGACTAAGGCAAGGGTTTAGCAATCAGCCCCAGCATTTT. This codes for CASRLRQGFSNQPQHF.

The chain couples TRBV30 to TRBJ2-7, with 9 bases identical to TRBD2. CDR1 is GTSNPN, CDR2 SVGIG, per germline (reference sequence). The CDR3 extends over 16 amino acids. V shed 4 bases and J 2 bases; nucleotides not matched to a gene: 12. CDR3 nucleotides: TGTGCCTGGACTCGACCTGGCGGGAGGGGGACCTACGAGCAGTACTTC. It translates to CAWTRPGGRGTYEQYF.

V and J are TRBV6-5 and TRBJ1-1; 9 bases line up with TRBD1. Germline CDR1 and CDR2: MNHEY and SVGAGI. The V segment lost 6 bases and the J segment 4 bases; nucleotides outside the gene matches: 9. The CDR3 sequence is 15 residues long. CDR3 sequence (DNA): TGTGCCAGCAGCCCCTGGGGACAGGGAACCACTGAAGCTTTCTTT. It yields the protein CASSPWGQGTTEAFF.

The rearrangement joins TRBV7-7 to TRBJ2-5; tentative D call: TRBD1 (7 bases). V shed 4 bases and J shed 1 base, with 19 bases lying between them. The CDR3 loop spans 17 amino acids. Germline CDR1 is SSHAT and CDR2 is FNYEAQ (reference sequence). The CDR3, as DNA: TGTGCCAGCAGCTCTAAGTGGCAGGGGGGACCCCAAGAGACCCAGTACTTC. As protein: CASSSKWQGGPQETQYF.

V usage is TRBV19 and J usage is TRBJ1-6, with D hard to call. V was shortened by 7 bases and J by 6 bases, with 10 bases between the two germline ends. CDR3 length equals 13 residues. The germline V gene has CDR1 LNHDA and CDR2 SQIVND (reference sequence). CDR3 DNA: TGTGCCAGTAACGCAGGACTTAATTCACCCCTCCACTTT. This encodes CASNAGLNSPLHF.

This clone is a singleton in its sample. The chain recombines TRBV6-4 with TRBJ2-7; 8 bases line up with TRBD1. Germline V gene sequence: CDR1 MRHNA, CDR2 SNTAGT. V dropped 4 bases and J dropped 1; count of bases not matched to a gene: 6. This CDR3 contains 15 residues. The CDR3 DNA follows: TGTGCCAGCAGTGCGGGACAGGAAAGATCCTACGAGCAGTACTTC. This translates into CASSAGQERSYEQYF.

The chain joins TRBV3-1 (or the pseudogene TRBV3-2) to TRBJ1-1; no reliable D call. The ends were cut back, 1 base at V and 2 bases at J, with 11 bases in the middle. Per germline, CDR1 LGHDT and CDR2 YNNKEL (reference sequence). The CDR3 is 15 amino acids. For the CDR3, the DNA is TGTGCCAGCAGCCAAGCCCAGGACGGAAACACTGAAGCTTTCTTT. This gives the protein CASSQAQDGNTEAFF.

The CDR3 reads CASSMITSGYNEQFF. CDR3 nucleotides: TGTGCCAGTAGTATGATTACTAGCGGTTACAATGAGCAGTTCTTC. The chain has TRBV19 and TRBJ2-1, with 8 bases aligning to TRBD2. The CDR3 is 15 residues long. CDR1 is LNHDA and CDR2 is SQIVND in the germline V gene (reference sequence). Trimming removed 3 bases from V and 4 bases from J; junction bases left unmatched: 5.

The rearrangement links TRBV9 to TRBJ1-4; D may be TRBD1 (5 bases). V was clipped by 0 bases and J by 7 bases, with 13 bases between them. The germline CDR1 and CDR2 sequences are SGDLS and YYNGEE. The CDR3 has 15 amino acids. The CDR3 DNA is TGTGCCAGCAGCGTAGCGAGCGGGGGTGGTGAAAAACTGTTTTTT. This sequence encodes CASSVASGGGEKLFF.

This rearrangement joins TRBV5-1 to TRBJ1-4, with D possibly TRBD1 on 6 matching bases. The CDR3 is 15 residues long. The germline V and J ends were trimmed by 1 base and 3 bases, with 10 bases remaining between them. Per the germline V gene, CDR1 is SGHRS and CDR2 is YFSETQ. For the CDR3, the DNA is TGCGCCAGCAGCTTGACAGGGCTGTCTAATGAAAAACTGTTTTTT. This gives the protein CASSLTGLSNEKLFF.

The chain couples TRBV20-1 to TRBJ2-2; D gene unclear. The V gene lost 3 bases and the J gene lost 7 bases, with 9 bases spanning the gap. The CDR3 is 12 amino acids. From germline, CDR1 is DFQATT and CDR2 SNEGSKA (reference sequence). CDR3 in DNA: TGCAGTGCTAGTACTTCGGTCGGGGAGCTGTTTTTT. The encoded protein is CSASTSVGELFF.

This sequence joins TRBV11-3 and TRBJ1-2; unclear D gene. The CDR3 totals 14 residues. V was trimmed by 2 bases and J by 6 bases, leaving 13 bases between them. Germline V gives CDR1 SGHNT, CDR2 YENEEA. The CDR3 DNA is TGTGCCAGCAGCTTAACAAACGAAAGAAATGGCTACACCTTC. Amino acids: CASSLTNERNGYTF.

CDR3 sequence (DNA): TGTGCCAGTAGTATTAAGGGACAAAACACCGGGGAGCTGTTTTTT. Residues: CASSIKGQNTGELFF. The J gene is TRBJ2-2, the V gene TRBV19, with D perhaps TRBD1 (6 bases). Per the germline V gene, CDR1 is LNHDA and CDR2 is SQIVND (reference sequence). CDR3 length: 15 amino acids. With 3 bases removed from V and 2 bases from J, the gap between germline ends came to 10 bases.